This record covers a single T cell receptor (beta chain). As yet, its antigen is unknown. This sample is drawn from a study of shared clonotypes between healthy human individuals. Study-wide results and caveats: Generation probabilities were higher for clonotypes shared across all four sorted-subset donors than for unshared ones.

The germline CDR1 and CDR2 sequences are GTSNPN and SVGIG (reference sequence). This CDR3 spans 14 amino acids. Trimming cost V 4 bases and J 1 base, with 14 bases left between them. Profiling relied on immunoSEQ multiplex PCR, and the TCRdb table lists in-frame clones only, not all of them. The sample lists a few million clones, over 85% occurring once. The chain couples TRBV30 to TRBJ2-7, with D unresolved. Sequenced material: naive CD4+ T cells sorted from blood. The subset denotes: CD45RA+ positively selected. The clonotype comes from a man younger than 35 in good health. CDR3 coding DNA: TGTGCCTGGACTTATGGCGGCAGATCCTACGAGCAGTACTTC. Its protein is CAWTYGGRSYEQYF.